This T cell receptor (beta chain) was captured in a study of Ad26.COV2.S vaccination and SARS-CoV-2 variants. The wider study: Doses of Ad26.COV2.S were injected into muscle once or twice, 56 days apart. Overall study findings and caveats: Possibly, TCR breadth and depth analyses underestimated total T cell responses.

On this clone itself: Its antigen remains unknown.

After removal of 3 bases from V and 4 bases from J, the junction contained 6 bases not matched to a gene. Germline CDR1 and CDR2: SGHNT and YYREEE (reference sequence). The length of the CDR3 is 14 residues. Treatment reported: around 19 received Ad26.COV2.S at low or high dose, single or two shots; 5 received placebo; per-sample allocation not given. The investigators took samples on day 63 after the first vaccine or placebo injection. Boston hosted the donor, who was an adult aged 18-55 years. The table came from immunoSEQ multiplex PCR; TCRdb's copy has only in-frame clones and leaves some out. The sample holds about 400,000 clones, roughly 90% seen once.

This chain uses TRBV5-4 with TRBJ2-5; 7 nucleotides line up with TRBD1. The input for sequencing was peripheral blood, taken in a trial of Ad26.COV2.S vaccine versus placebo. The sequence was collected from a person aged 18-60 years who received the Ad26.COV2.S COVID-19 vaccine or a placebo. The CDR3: CASSSTGRRETQYF. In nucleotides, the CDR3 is TGTGCCAGCAGCTCGACAGGGCGGCGAGAGACCCAGTACTTC. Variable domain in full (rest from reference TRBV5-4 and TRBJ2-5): ETGVTQSPTHLIKTRGQQVTLRCSSQSGHNTVSWYQQALGQGPQFIFQYYREEENGRGNFPPRFSGLQFPNYSSELNVNALELDDSALYLCASSSTGRRETQYFGPGTRLLVL.